This T cell receptor (beta chain) was observed in a study of molecular identifiers for immune sequencing clone quantification. This clonotype was seen at least ten times. Its antigen is as yet unknown. Input for naive CD8 libraries was roughly 20,000 to 1,000,000 sorted cells; the RNA fraction used was 10%, 30% or 50%. V dropped 5 bases and J dropped 7; count of bases not matched to a gene: 9. This CDR3 has 15 amino acids. Looked up from germline, CDR1 is SEHNR and CDR2 is FQNEAQ (reference sequence). Study-wide findings and caveats: Beyond 20 RNA copies, clones held over 99% of effector molecules, compared with under 1% in naive cells. Barcode-sharing identical TCR molecules could underestimate highly expanded clone sizes.

Generation of bulk TCR libraries relied on previously described methods and listed TCR primers. TCRdb reprocessed the PCR reads with MiXCR, giving one entry per CDR3 protein. The data show 20,000 to 25,000 distinct CDR3 sequences, under 20% seen once. V is TRBV7-9 and J is TRBJ2-1; 9 nucleotides match TRBD2. Specimen: naive CD8+ T cells from blood, with Jurkat cell RNA spiked in. Subset meaning: FACS-sorted CD8+CD4-CCR7+CD45RA+ naive T cells. This clonotype originated in a human donor in good health. Some libraries in this study had Jurkat cell RNA spiked in. CDR3 residues: CASSTQREAANEQFF. CDR3 coding DNA: TGTGCCAGCAGCACCCAGCGGGAGGCGGCAAATGAGCAGTTCTTC.